Presented here are 8 T cell receptor beta chains from one specimen sequenced in a study of blood T cell repertoires in COVID-19 (TCRdb year 2020). Library preparation employed the immunoSEQ multiplex PCR assay. TCRdb re-hosts the immuneACCESS table, in-frame sequences only. Its copies lack some clones; in the studies checked, an unresolved V gene accounts for under half of them, and the cause for the rest is not known. The sample profile shows 180,000 or so clones; approximately 91% of them were found once. The ten largest clones represent around 1.5% of the sample. The sequencing sample was made of peripheral blood. These TCRs come from a man aged 18 to 30 with active or convalescent COVID-19.

V usage is TRBV3-1 (or the pseudogene TRBV3-2) and J usage is TRBJ2-3, with 10 positions matching TRBD2. The CDR3 length is 16 residues. With 3 bases clipped from V and 4 bases from J, the junction kept 7 bases outside the gene matches. Germline V gene lookup returns CDR1 LGHDT and CDR2 YNNKEL (reference sequence). The CDR3 sequence: CASSQLLAGSADTQYF. The DNA of the CDR3 is TGTGCCAGCAGCCAGTTACTAGCGGGATCGGCAGATACGCAGTATTTT.

This clone came up once. The chain links TRBV15 to TRBJ1-4; 7 bases line up with TRBD1. CDR3 length: 14 residues. V gave up 0 bases and J gave up 8 bases; unmatched junction bases: 3. CDR1 is LNHNV, CDR2 YYDKDF, per germline (reference sequence). CDR3 coding DNA: TGTGCCACCAGCAGAGACCTGACAGGGGAAAAACTGTTTTTT. It encodes CATSRDLTGEKLFF.

The chain is built from TRBV29-1 and TRBJ2-7; maybe TRBD2 (6 bases). With 3 bases removed from V and 4 bases from J, the gap between germline ends came to 10 bases. The CDR3 length is 12 residues. CDR1 and CDR2 from the germline V gene are SQVTM and ANQGSEA. The CDR3 here is CSVDGSGYEQYF. The CDR3 DNA reads as TGCAGCGTTGACGGGAGCGGGTACGAGCAGTACTTC.

This chain uses TRBV12-3 or TRBV12-4 with TRBJ1-2, with D unclear. Trimming cost V 2 bases and J 4 bases, with 5 bases left between them. The CDR3 runs to 12 residues. The DNA for the CDR3 is TGTGCCAGCAGTTTATCAGTCTATGGCTACACCTTC. It codes for CASSLSVYGYTF.

This chain links TRBV7-2 with TRBJ2-6; the match to TRBD1 covers 9 bases. The length of the CDR3 is 18 residues. The V gene's germline CDR1 is SGHTA and CDR2 FQGNSA. V dropped 5 bases and J dropped 2; count of bases not matched to a gene: 10. The CDR3 spells CASSRTGTGSPGANVLTF. For the CDR3, the DNA is TGTGCCAGCAGCCGCACCGGGACAGGGTCTCCTGGGGCCAACGTCCTGACTTTC.

CDR3 DNA: TGTGCCAGCAGGGATAGGAGTGGAAACACCATATATTTT. This translates into CASRDRSGNTIYF. The chain is built from TRBV6-5 and TRBJ1-3; D gene unclear. The CDR3 is made up of 13 amino acids. Germline V gene data show CDR1 as MNHEY and CDR2 as SVGAGI. The V gene lost 6 bases and the J gene lost 3 bases, with 9 bases spanning the gap.

The V gene is TRBV13, the J gene TRBJ2-1; maybe TRBD1 (6 bases). The CDR3 is 17 amino acids. The germline V and J ends were trimmed by 3 bases and 0 bases, with 15 bases remaining between them. Germline assignment: CDR1 PRHDT and CDR2 FYEKMQ (reference sequence). The CDR3 nucleotides are TGTGCCAGCAGCTTCGGGCAGGGGACCTTCTCCTACAATGAGCAGTTCTTC. Protein: CASSFGQGTFSYNEQFF.

The chain joins TRBV11-3 to TRBJ1-1; D gene unclear. V shed 4 bases and J shed 6 bases, with 12 bases lying between them. Germline-derived CDR1 and CDR2 are SGHNT and YENEEA. This CDR3 has 13 amino acids. CDR3 protein: CASSYDINSEAFF. CDR3 DNA: TGTGCCAGCAGCTACGACATTAACTCTGAAGCTTTCTTT.